Below, 13 T cell receptor beta chains from the same sample are listed, as sequenced in a study of cytomegalovirus exposure and HLA in healthy donors. Researchers ran the PCR with 60 Vbeta and 13 Jbeta primers. Produced via immunoSEQ multiplex PCR; TCRdb's table is partial and in-frame only. The sample has approximately 97,000 clones; around 84% are singletons. The material sequenced was PBMCs. The receptors were sampled from a woman between 40 and 55 years old in good health and CMV-seropositive.

The rearrangement joins TRBV18 to TRBJ2-3; no clear D. V lost 3 bases, J lost 1 base, and 8 bases lay in between. Per the germline V gene, CDR1 is KGHSH and CDR2 is LQKENI. This CDR3 comprises 14 residues. As DNA, the CDR3 is TGTGCCAGCTCACCCCCTGAGGGCACAGATACGCAGTATTTT. It specifies CASSPPEGTDTQYF.

CDR3 sequence: CASRAADTGELFF. The CDR3 region has the DNA TGTGCCAGTAGGGCGGCAGACACCGGGGAGCTGTTTTTT. The chain carries TRBV19 and TRBJ2-2; D not resolved. The CDR3 runs 13 residues. Trimming removed 6 bases from V and 3 bases from J, with 8 bases in between. CDR1 LNHDA and CDR2 SQIVND come from the germline V gene (reference sequence).

The V call is TRBV5-1, the J call TRBJ2-1, with TRBD1 identical over 10 bases. The CDR3 sequence is 16 residues long. The junction had 14 bases not matched to a gene; V was cut back by 7 bases and J by 7 bases. Germline V gives CDR1 SGHRS, CDR2 YFSETQ. In DNA, the CDR3 is TGCGCCAGCTCTGTCTCACGACAGGGGGCAGGTAATGAGCAGTTCTTC. The encoded protein is CASSVSRQGAGNEQFF.

The chain combines TRBV7-9 with TRBJ1-2; the D gene is possibly TRBD1 (6 bases). CDR1 and CDR2 from the germline V gene are SEHNR and FQNEAQ (reference sequence). The CDR3 covers 15 residues. The V and J ends lost 5 bases and 4 bases respectively, with 17 bases between them. The CDR3 bases are TGTGCCAGCAGCGCCGGACAGAATTCAAGCTATGGCTACACCTTC. Amino acid sequence: CASSAGQNSSYGYTF. The full variable domain, its missing parts supplied by reference TRBV7-9 and TRBJ1-2, is DTGVSQNPRHKITKRGQNVTFRCDPISEHNRLYWYRQTLGQGPEFLTYFQNEAQLEKSRLLSDRFSAERPKGSFSTLEIQRTEQGDSAMYLCASSAGQNSSYGYTFGSGTRLTVV.

This clone appeared a single time. The rearrangement uses TRBV5-8 and TRBJ1-2; D perhaps matches TRBD1 (5 bases). CDR3 length equals 14 residues. From germline, CDR1 is SGHTS and CDR2 YDEGEE. The germline V and J ends were trimmed by 6 bases and 6 bases, with 18 bases remaining between them. CDR3 protein: CASNGGGGWNGYTF. The DNA of the CDR3 is TGTGCCAGCAACGGGGGTGGAGGTTGGAATGGCTACACCTTC.

The genes are TRBV6-1 and TRBJ2-1; D possibly corresponds to TRBD2 (6 bases). The ends were cut back, 2 bases at V and 9 bases at J, with 14 bases in the middle. Germline V gives CDR1 MNHNS, CDR2 SASEGT. The CDR3 is 14 amino acids. The CDR3 DNA reads as TGTGCCAGCAGTGAACTGGCGGGACGCCGTGAGCAGTTCTTC. Translating it yields CASSELAGRREQFF.

This chain joins TRBV15 and TRBJ1-5; no clear D gene. V was shortened by 4 bases and J by 5 bases, with 6 bases between the two germline ends. The CDR3 consists of 12 residues. Germline loops: CDR1 LNHNV, CDR2 YYDKDF (reference sequence). The CDR3 DNA sequence: TGTGCCACCAGCATGAGCGATCAGCCCCAGCATTTT. Translated: CATSMSDQPQHF.

J is TRBJ2-7 and V is TRBV7-9; TRBD1 matches 9 bases. The CDR3 is made up of 14 amino acids. Germline V CDR1 and CDR2: SEHNR, FQNEAQ (reference sequence). V dropped 3 bases and J dropped 5; count of bases not matched to a gene: 5. CDR3 DNA sequence: TGTGCCAGCAGCTTGGACAGGGGCGTAGACGAGCAGTACTTC. This gives the protein CASSLDRGVDEQYF.

The J gene is TRBJ2-2, the V gene TRBV29-1; 11 positions match TRBD2. With 1 base clipped from V and 5 bases from J, the junction kept 9 bases outside the gene matches. The CDR3 is 17 residues long. CDR1 and CDR2 (germline): SQVTM, ANQGSEA. CDR3 region: CSVEVFSGRALTGELFF. The CDR3 region has the DNA TGCAGCGTTGAAGTTTTTAGCGGGAGGGCCCTAACCGGGGAGCTGTTTTTT.

This clone appeared once. CDR3 amino acids: CASISGGSGQYEQYF. The CDR3 DNA reads TGTGCCAGCATATCCGGGGGGTCGGGCCAATACGAGCAGTACTTC. The V call is TRBV6-1, the J call TRBJ2-7, with TRBD2 matching 7 bases. Germline assignment: CDR1 MNHNS and CDR2 SASEGT. With 7 bases clipped from V and 4 bases from J, the junction kept 13 bases outside the gene matches. There are 15 residues in the CDR3.

This clone was counted between two and nine times. The gene calls are TRBV5-1 and TRBJ1-1; D possibly corresponds to TRBD1 (5 bases). There are 14 residues in the CDR3. Germline lookup yields CDR1 SGHRS and CDR2 YFSETQ. V lost 0 bases and J lost 6, with 12 bases in between. CDR3 DNA sequence: TGCGCCAGCAGCTTGGTCCCAGGGTCCGCTGAAGCTTTCTTT. It is translated as CASSLVPGSAEAFF.

The rearrangement joins TRBV7-3 to TRBJ2-5; perhaps TRBD2 as D (7 bases). TRBJ2-7 explains the end of the DNA better; the J call may be wrong. Germline V gene sequence: CDR1 SGHTA, CDR2 FQGTGA. The CDR3 has 14 amino acids. The CDR3 region is CASSLSGGGYEQYF. The CDR3 DNA reads TGTGCCAGCAGCTTAAGCGGGGGCGGCTACGAGCAGTACTTC.

The rearrangement links TRBV7-2 to TRBJ2-7; D is unresolved. V was cut by 5 bases and J by 2 bases, with 10 bases left in between. The CDR3 is 13 amino acids. Germline CDR1 SGHTA, CDR2 FQGNSA. CDR3 nucleotides: TGTGCCAGCAGCCTCTGGGCAGCCTACGAGCAGTACTTC. As protein: CASSLWAAYEQYF.